This T cell receptor beta chain was observed in a study of blood T cell repertoires in COVID-19. Germline-derived CDR1 and CDR2 are MGHRA and YSYEKL. The V end was cut by 1 base, the J end by 10 bases, with 16 bases between. The CDR3 has 14 amino acids. Profiled with immunoSEQ multiplex PCR; TCRdb holds only in-frame clones, not every one. Of 200,000 to 250,000 clones in the sample, less than 90% are singletons; the top ten hold roughly 2%. The sequence came from a man aged 40-49 years with active or convalescent COVID-19. The chain combines TRBV4-1 with TRBJ1-1, with a weak D call TRBD1 (5 bases). Input material: peripheral blood. CDR3 nucleotides: TGCGCCAGCAGCCAAGGAACAGACAAAAGGGGAGCTTTCTTT. This sequence encodes CASSQGTDKRGAFF.